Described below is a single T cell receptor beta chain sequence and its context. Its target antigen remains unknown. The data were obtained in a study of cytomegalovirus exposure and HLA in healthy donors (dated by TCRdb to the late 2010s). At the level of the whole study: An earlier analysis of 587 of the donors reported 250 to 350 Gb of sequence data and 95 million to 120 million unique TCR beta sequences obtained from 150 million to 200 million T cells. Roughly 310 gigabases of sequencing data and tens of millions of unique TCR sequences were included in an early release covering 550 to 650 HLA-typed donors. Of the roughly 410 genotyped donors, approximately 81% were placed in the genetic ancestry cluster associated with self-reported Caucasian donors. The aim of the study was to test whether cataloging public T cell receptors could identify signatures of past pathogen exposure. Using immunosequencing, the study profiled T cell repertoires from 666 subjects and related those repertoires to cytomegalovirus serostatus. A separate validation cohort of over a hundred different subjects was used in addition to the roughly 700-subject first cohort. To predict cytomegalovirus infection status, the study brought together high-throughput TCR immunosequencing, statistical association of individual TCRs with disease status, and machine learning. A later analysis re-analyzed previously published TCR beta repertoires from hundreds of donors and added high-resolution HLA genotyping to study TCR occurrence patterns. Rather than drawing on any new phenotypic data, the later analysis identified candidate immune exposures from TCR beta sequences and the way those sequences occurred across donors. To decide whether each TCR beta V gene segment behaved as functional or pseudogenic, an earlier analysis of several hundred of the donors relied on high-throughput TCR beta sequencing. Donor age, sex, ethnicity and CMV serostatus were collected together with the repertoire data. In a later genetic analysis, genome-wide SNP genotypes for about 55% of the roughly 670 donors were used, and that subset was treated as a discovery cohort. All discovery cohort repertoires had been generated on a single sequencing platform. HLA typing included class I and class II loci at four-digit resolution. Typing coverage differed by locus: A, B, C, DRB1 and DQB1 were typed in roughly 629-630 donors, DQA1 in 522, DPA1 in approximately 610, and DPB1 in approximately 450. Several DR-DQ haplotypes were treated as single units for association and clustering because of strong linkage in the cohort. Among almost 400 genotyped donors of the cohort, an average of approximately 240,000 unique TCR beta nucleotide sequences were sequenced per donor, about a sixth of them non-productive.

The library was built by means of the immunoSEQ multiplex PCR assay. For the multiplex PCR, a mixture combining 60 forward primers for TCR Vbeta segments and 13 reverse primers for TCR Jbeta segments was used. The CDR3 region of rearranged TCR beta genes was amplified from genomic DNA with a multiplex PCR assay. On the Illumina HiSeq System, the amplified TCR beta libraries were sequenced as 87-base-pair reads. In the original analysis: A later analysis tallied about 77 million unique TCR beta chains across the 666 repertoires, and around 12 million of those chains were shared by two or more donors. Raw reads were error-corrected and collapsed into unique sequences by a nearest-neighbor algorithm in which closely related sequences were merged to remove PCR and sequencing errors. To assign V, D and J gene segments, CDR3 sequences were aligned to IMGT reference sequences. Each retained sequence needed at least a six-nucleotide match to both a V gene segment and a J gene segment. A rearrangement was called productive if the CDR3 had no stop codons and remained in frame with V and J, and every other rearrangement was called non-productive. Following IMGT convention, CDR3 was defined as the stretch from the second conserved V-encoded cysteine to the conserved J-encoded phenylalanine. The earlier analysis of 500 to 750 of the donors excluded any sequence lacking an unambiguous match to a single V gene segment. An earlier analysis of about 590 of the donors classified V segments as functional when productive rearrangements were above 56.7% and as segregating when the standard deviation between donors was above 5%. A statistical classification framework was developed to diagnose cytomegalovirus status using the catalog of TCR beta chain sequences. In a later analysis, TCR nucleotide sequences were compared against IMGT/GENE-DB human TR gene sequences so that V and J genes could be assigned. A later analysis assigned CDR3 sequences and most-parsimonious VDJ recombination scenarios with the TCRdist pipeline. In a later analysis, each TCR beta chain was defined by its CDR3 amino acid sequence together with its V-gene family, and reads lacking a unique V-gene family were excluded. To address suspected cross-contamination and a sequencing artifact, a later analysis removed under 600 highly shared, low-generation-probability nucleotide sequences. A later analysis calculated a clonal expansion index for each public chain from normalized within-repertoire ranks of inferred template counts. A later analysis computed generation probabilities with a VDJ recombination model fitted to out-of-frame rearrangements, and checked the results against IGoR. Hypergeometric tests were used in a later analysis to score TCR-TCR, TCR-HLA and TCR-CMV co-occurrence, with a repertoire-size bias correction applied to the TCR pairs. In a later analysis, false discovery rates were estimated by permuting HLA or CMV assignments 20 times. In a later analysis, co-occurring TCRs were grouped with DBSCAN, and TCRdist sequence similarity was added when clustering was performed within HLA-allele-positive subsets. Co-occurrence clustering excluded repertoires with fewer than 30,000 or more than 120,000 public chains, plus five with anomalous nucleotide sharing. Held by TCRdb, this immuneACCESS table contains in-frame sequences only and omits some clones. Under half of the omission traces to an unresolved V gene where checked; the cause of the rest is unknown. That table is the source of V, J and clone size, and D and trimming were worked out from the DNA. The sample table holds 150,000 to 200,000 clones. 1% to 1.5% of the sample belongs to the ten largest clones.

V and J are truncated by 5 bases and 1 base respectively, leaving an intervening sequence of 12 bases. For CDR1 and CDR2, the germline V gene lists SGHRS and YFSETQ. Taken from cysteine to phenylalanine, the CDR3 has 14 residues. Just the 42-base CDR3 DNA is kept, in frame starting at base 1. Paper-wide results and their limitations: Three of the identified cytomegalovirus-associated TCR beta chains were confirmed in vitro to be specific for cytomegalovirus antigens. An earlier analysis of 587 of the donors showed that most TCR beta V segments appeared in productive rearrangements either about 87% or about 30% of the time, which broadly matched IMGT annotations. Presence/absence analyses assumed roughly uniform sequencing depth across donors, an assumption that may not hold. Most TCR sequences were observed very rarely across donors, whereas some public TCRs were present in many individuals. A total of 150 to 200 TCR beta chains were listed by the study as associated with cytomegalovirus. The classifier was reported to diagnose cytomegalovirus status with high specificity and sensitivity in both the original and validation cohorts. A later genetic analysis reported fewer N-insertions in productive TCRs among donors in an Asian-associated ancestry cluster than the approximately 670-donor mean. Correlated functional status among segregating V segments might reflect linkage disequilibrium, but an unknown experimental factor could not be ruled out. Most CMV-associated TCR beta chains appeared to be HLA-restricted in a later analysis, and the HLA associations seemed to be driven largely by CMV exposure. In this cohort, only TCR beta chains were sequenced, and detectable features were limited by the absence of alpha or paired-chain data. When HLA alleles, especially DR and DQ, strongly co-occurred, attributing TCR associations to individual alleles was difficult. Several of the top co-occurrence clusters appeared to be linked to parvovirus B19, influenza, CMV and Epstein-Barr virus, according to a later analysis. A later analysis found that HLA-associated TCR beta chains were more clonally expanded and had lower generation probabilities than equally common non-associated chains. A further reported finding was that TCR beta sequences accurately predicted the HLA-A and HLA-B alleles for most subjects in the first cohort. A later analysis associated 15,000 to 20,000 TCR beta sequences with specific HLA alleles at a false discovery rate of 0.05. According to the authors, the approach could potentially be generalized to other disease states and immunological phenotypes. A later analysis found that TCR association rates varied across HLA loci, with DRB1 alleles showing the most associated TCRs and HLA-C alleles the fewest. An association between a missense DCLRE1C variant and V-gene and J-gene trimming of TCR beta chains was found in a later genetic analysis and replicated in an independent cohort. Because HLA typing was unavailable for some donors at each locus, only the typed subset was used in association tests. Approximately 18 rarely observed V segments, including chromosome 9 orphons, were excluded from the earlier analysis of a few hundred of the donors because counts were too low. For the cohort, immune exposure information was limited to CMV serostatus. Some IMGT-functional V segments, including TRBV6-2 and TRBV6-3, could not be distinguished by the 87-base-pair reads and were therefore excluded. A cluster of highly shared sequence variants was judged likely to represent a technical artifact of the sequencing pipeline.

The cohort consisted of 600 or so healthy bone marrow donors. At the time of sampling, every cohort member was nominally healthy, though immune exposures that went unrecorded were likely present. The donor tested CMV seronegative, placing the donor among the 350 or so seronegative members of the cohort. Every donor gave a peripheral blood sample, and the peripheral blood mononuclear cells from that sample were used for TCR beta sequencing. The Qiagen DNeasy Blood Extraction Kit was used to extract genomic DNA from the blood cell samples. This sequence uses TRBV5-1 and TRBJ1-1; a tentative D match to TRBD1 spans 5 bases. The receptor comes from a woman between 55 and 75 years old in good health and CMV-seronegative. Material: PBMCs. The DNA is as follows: TGCGCCAGCAGGTTCACCACAGGGAACACTGAAGCTTTCTTT. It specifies CASRFTTGNTEAFF. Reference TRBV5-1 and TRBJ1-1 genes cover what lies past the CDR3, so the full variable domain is KAGVTQTPRYLIKTRGQQVTLSCSPISGHRSVSWYQQTPGQGLQFLFEYFSETQRNKGNFPGRFSGRQFSNSRSEMNVSTLELGDSALYLCASRFTTGNTEAFFGQGTRLTVV.